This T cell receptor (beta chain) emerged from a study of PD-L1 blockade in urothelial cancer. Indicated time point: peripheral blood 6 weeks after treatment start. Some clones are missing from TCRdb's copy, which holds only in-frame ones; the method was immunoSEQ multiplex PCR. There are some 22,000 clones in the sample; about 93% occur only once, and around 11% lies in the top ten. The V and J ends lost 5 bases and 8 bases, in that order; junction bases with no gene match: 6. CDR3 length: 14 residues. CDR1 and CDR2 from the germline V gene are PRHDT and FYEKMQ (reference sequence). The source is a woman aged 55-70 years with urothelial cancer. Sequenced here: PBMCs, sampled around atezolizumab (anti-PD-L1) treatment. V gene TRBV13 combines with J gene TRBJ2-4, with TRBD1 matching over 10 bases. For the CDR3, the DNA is TGTGCCAGCAGCCGAGGACAGGGGGGAGACATTCAGTACTTC. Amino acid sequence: CASSRGQGGDIQYF.